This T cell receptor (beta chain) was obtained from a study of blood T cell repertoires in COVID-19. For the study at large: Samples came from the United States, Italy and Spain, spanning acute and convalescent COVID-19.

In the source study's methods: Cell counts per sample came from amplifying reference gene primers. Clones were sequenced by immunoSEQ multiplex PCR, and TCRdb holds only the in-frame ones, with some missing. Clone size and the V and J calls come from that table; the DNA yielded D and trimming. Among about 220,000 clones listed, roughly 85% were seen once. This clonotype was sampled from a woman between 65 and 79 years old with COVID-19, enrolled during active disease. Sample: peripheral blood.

In nucleotides, the CDR3 is TGTGAGAGGCATGGCCCTTCCTACAATGAGCAGTTCTTC. Protein: CERHGPSYNEQFF. The chain combines TRBV15 with TRBJ2-1; no reliable D call. Germline CDR1 and CDR2: LNHNV and YYDKDF (reference sequence). The CDR3 contains 13 residues.